Shown below are 17 T cell receptor beta chains from a single sample sequenced in a study of blood T cell repertoires in COVID-19. Sequenced by immunoSEQ multiplex PCR; TCRdb stores in-frame clones only, minus some. The repertoire has about 250,000 clones, approximately 83% of them found once; the top ten carry 8.9%. The specimen was peripheral blood. These receptors originate from an elderly man with acute or convalescent COVID-19.

In its sample, this clone was seen once. V gene TRBV27 combines with J gene TRBJ1-1; 7 positions agree with TRBD1. The CDR3 extends over 14 amino acids. V shed 3 bases, J shed 8 bases, and the junction held 9 bases outside the gene matches. The V gene's germline CDR1 is MNHEY and CDR2 SMNVEV (reference sequence). DNA of the CDR3: TGTGCCAGCAGTTTGAACAGGGGCCATAGAGAAGCTTTCTTT. As protein: CASSLNRGHREAFF.

The chain uses TRBV7-9 and TRBJ1-5; 12 nucleotides align to TRBD1. Looked up from germline, CDR1 is SEHNR and CDR2 is FQNEAQ (reference sequence). The CDR3 has 17 amino acids. After removal of 5 bases from V and 6 bases from J, the junction contained 11 bases not matched to a gene. The DNA for the CDR3 is TGTGCCAGCAGCCCTTTTACCGGGACAGGGGGCGTTCAGCCCCAGCATTTT. Residues: CASSPFTGTGGVQPQHF.

This clone was recorded a few times. The chain has TRBV5-1 and TRBJ1-2; tentative D call: TRBD1 (5 bases). This CDR3 is built from 14 residues. Trimming shortened V by 0 bases and J by 8 bases, and 14 bases separated the two germline ends. CDR1 is SGHRS, CDR2 YFSETQ, per germline. As DNA, the CDR3 is TGCGCCAGCAGCTTGGTCGCAGGGTCTGCGGGCTACACCTTC. Its translation: CASSLVAGSAGYTF.

This clone was detected only a few times. This rearrangement joins TRBV14 to TRBJ2-2; tentatively, D is TRBD2 (5 bases). Germline CDR1 and CDR2: SGHDN and FVKESK. V was cut by 1 base and J by 1 base, with 10 bases left in between. The CDR3 covers 16 residues. The CDR3 is CASSQVIALNTGELFF. The CDR3, as DNA: TGTGCCAGCAGCCAAGTAATAGCGTTGAACACCGGGGAGCTGTTTTTT.

The sample holds one count of this clone. The rearrangement joins TRBV5-1 to TRBJ1-5, with a weak D call TRBD1 (5 bases). Trimming removed 0 bases at V and 1 base at J, with 8 bases between. This CDR3 has 15 residues. Germline V gene data show CDR1 as SGHRS and CDR2 as YFSETQ. The CDR3, as DNA: TGCGCCAGCAGCTTGGGCTCAGGGAGCAATCAGCCCCAGCATTTT. This sequence encodes CASSLGSGSNQPQHF.

The rearrangement joins TRBV5-1 to TRBJ1-5, with D perhaps matching TRBD1 (6 bases). V lost 1 base and J 8 bases, leaving 10 bases between the germline ends. The CDR3 runs 13 residues. Germline CDR1 and CDR2: SGHRS and YFSETQ. In DNA, the CDR3 is TGCGCCAGCAGCTTGACAGGGCCGGAGCCCCAGCATTTT. Its protein product is CASSLTGPEPQHF.

The chain joins TRBV5-1 to TRBJ1-1; TRBD1 aligns across 8 bases. The CDR3 has 14 amino acids. Germline lookup yields CDR1 SGHRS and CDR2 YFSETQ. Trimming took 3 bases from V and 6 from J; bases not matched to a gene: 7. The CDR3 protein is CASSSLPTGAEAFF. Written as DNA, the CDR3 is TGCGCCAGCAGCTCGCTACCGACAGGGGCTGAAGCTTTCTTT. The variable domain in full, completed from reference TRBV5-1 and TRBJ1-1, reads KAGVTQTPRYLIKTRGQQVTLSCSPISGHRSVSWYQQTPGQGLQFLFEYFSETQRNKGNFPGRFSGRQFSNSRSEMNVSTLELGDSALYLCASSSLPTGAEAFFGQGTRLTVV.

This clone has only a few counts. This chain links TRBV5-1 with TRBJ2-3; tentative D call: TRBD2 (7 bases). The CDR3 covers 14 residues. The V end was cut by 3 bases, the J end by 4 bases, with 12 bases between. Per the germline V gene, CDR1 is SGHRS and CDR2 is YFSETQ. The CDR3 loop reads CASSYGGGADTQYF. The CDR3 coding sequence is TGCGCCAGCAGCTATGGCGGGGGCGCAGATACGCAGTATTTT.

The chain links TRBV18 to TRBJ1-1, with D possibly TRBD1 on 5 matching bases. Trimming removed 0 bases from V and 4 bases from J, with 6 bases in between. CDR3 length: 13 residues. The germline CDR1 and CDR2 sequences are KGHSH and LQKENI. The CDR3 sequence: CASSPPRVTEAFF. The CDR3, as DNA: TGTGCCAGCTCACCACCCAGGGTCACTGAAGCTTTCTTT.

This sequence joins TRBV6-2 or TRBV6-3 and TRBJ1-3, with TRBD1 matching over 7 bases. Germline CDR1 is MNHEY and CDR2 is SVGEGT. This CDR3 contains 16 residues. With 5 bases clipped from V and 0 bases from J, the junction kept 7 bases outside the gene matches. The CDR3 coding sequence is TGTGCCAGCAGTGCCACAGGGGTCGGCTCTGGAAACACCATATATTTT. Translating gives CASSATGVGSGNTIYF.

This clone came up once. The chain employs TRBV11-2 and TRBJ2-7, with a tentative D call TRBD2 (7 bases). The ends were cut back, 1 base at V and 7 bases at J, with 14 bases in the middle. CDR3 length equals 14 residues. The germline V gene has CDR1 SGHAT and CDR2 FQNNGV. The CDR3 DNA is TGTGCCAGCAGCTTAGCCAGGGGAGCGGGGGAGCAGTACTTC. Protein: CASSLARGAGEQYF.

The V gene is TRBV6-5, the J gene TRBJ1-1; weak D call: TRBD1 (6 bases). This CDR3 has 16 amino acids. Per the germline V gene, CDR1 is MNHEY and CDR2 is SVGAGI. V dropped 2 bases and J dropped 8 bases, with 21 bases sitting between them. In nucleotides, the CDR3 is TGTGCCAGCAGTTACGGGACCTACACCGATACAGGGGAAGCTTTCTTT. It is translated as CASSYGTYTDTGEAFF.

This chain connects TRBV19 to TRBJ2-1, with 8 bases aligning to TRBD1. The germline CDR1 and CDR2 sequences are LNHDA and SQIVND (reference sequence). The CDR3 has 13 residues. The V segment lost 4 bases and the J segment 12 bases; nucleotides outside the gene matches: 8. This CDR3 is CASSNRDRYRQFF. CDR3 sequence (DNA): TGTGCCAGTAGTAATAGGGACAGGTACAGGCAGTTCTTC.

The J gene is TRBJ2-7, the V gene TRBV27; 14 nucleotides align to TRBD2. This CDR3 contains 18 residues. V trimming: 4 bases; J trimming: 2 bases; junction bases outside the gene matches: 10. Germline CDR1 and CDR2: MNHEY and SMNVEV (reference sequence). CDR3 amino acids: CASSSSPGTSGGTYEQYF. The CDR3 DNA is TGTGCCAGCAGTTCCAGTCCCGGGACTAGCGGGGGAACCTACGAGCAGTACTTC.

The genes are TRBV19 and TRBJ2-7; 15 bases align to TRBD2. The ends lost 6 bases at V and 1 base at J; junction bases unmatched: 10. The germline V gene encodes CDR1 LNHDA and CDR2 SQIVND (reference sequence). The CDR3 loop spans 18 amino acids. CDR3 residues: CASSKAYGTSGRSYEQYF. CDR3 nucleotides: TGTGCCAGTAGCAAGGCCTACGGGACTAGCGGGAGGTCCTACGAGCAGTACTTC.

The chain recombines TRBV19 with TRBJ1-5; 8 positions match TRBD1. The germline V gene has CDR1 LNHDA and CDR2 SQIVND (reference sequence). The CDR3 is made up of 19 amino acids. The V segment lost 5 bases and the J segment 0 bases; nucleotides outside the gene matches: 15. This chain's CDR3 is CASSRIRDRRGDSNQPQHF. CDR3 DNA sequence: TGTGCCAGTAGTCGAATCCGGGACAGGCGAGGAGATAGCAATCAGCCCCAGCATTTT. Based on the CDR3 plus reference TRBV19 and TRBJ1-5, the full variable domain is DGGITQSPKYLFRKEGQNVTLSCEQNLNHDAMYWYRQDPGQGLRLIYYSQIVNDFQKGDIAEGYSVSREKKESFPLTVTSAQKNPTAFYLCASSRIRDRRGDSNQPQHFGDGTRLSIL.

This rearrangement joins TRBV18 to TRBJ2-7, with D unclear. The V gene lost 4 bases and the J gene lost 1 base, with 14 bases spanning the gap. Germline assignment: CDR1 KGHSH and CDR2 LQKENI. The CDR3 length is 15 residues. The CDR3: CASSLPGSGSYEQYF. The CDR3 DNA reads TGTGCCAGCTCACTACCGGGCTCTGGATCCTACGAGCAGTACTTC.